The 20 T cell receptor beta chains below come from one sample, sequenced in a study of blood T cell repertoires in COVID-19. Sequencing used immunoSEQ multiplex PCR; TCRdb keeps in-frame clones, though not all of them. The data contain roughly 140,000 clones, 85% to 90% of them seen just once; the ten biggest clones take up less than 4%. The sequenced material came from peripheral blood. These receptors originate from a woman aged 60-70 years with active COVID-19.

This clone has only one observation. The chain is built from TRBV28 and TRBJ2-1; D possibly corresponds to TRBD2 (5 bases). Germline CDR1 is MDHEN and CDR2 is SYDVKM. With 6 bases removed from V and 13 bases from J, the gap between germline ends came to 19 bases. This CDR3 has 13 amino acids. The CDR3 DNA follows: TGTGCCAGCAGCACGGACTTAGAAATGAGACAGTTCTTC. Protein: CASSTDLEMRQFF.

This chain joins TRBV7-8 and TRBJ2-4; D not certain. Germline V gene sequence: CDR1 SGHVS, CDR2 FQNEAQ. The V gene lost 0 bases and the J gene lost 0 bases, with 12 bases spanning the gap. The CDR3 consists of 17 residues. CDR3 in DNA: TGTGCCAGCAGCTTAGCAGGCGGAAGAATAGCCAAAAACATTCAGTACTTC. It codes for CASSLAGGRIAKNIQYF.

The chain has TRBV27 and TRBJ2-7; 8 nucleotides match TRBD1. Trimming took 2 bases from V and 3 from J; bases not matched to a gene: 12. CDR1 and CDR2 from the germline V gene are MNHEY and SMNVEV (reference sequence). CDR3 length: 17 amino acids. The CDR3 protein is CASSLPDRVSNVYEQYF. The CDR3 region has the DNA TGTGCCAGCAGTTTACCGGACAGGGTCTCCAATGTCTACGAGCAGTACTTC.

J is TRBJ1-2 and V is TRBV15, with TRBD1 matching 7 bases. J lost 5 bases, V lost 1 base, and 7 bases had no gene match. CDR3 size: 15 residues. Germline V gene data show CDR1 as LNHNV and CDR2 as YYDKDF (reference sequence). CDR3 sequence reads: CATSRGRGGEYGYTF. The CDR3, as DNA: TGTGCCACCAGCAGAGGCCGAGGGGGCGAATATGGCTACACCTTC.

The V call is TRBV27, the J call TRBJ1-1; D not certain. V was clipped by 6 bases and J by 1 base, with 12 bases between them. This CDR3 contains 14 residues. Germline CDR1 reads MNHEY; CDR2 reads SMNVEV (reference sequence). CDR3 sequence reads: CASRPAGWNTEAFF. DNA for the CDR3: TGTGCCAGCAGGCCGGCGGGCTGGAACACTGAAGCTTTCTTT.

The gene calls are TRBV7-9 and TRBJ2-1; 7 bases are shared with TRBD2. Trimming cost V 5 bases and J 0 bases; bases outside gene matches: 7. This CDR3 is 16 amino acids long. Germline V CDR1 and CDR2: SEHNR, FQNEAQ (reference sequence). CDR3 DNA sequence: TGTGCCAGCAGCGGGAGGGTATATAGCTCCTACAATGAGCAGTTCTTC. Its translation: CASSGRVYSSYNEQFF.

The rearrangement uses TRBV14 and TRBJ2-1; the D gene is possibly TRBD2 (5 bases). Germline CDR1 is SGHDN and CDR2 is FVKESK. The germline V and J ends were trimmed by 3 bases and 5 bases, with 11 bases remaining between them. This CDR3 spans 14 amino acids. The CDR3 nucleotides are TGTGCCAGCAGCCAGCCGGACTGGAACAATGAGCAGTTCTTC. Protein sequence: CASSQPDWNNEQFF.

The chain is built from TRBV7-9 and TRBJ1-6; 8 bases align to TRBD1. The CDR3 is made up of 15 amino acids. The V gene end was trimmed by 4 bases and the J gene end by 11 bases; junction bases not matched to a gene: 10. The germline V gene has CDR1 SEHNR and CDR2 FQNEAQ (reference sequence). CDR3: CASSSETGVWPPLHF. The CDR3, as DNA: TGTGCCAGCAGCTCGGAGACAGGGGTTTGGCCACCCCTCCACTTT.

The V call is TRBV19, the J call TRBJ2-3; TRBD2 aligns across 7 bases. The ends lost 7 bases at V and 4 bases at J; junction bases unmatched: 14. Looked up from germline, CDR1 is LNHDA and CDR2 is SQIVND (reference sequence). CDR3 length: 16 amino acids. In DNA, the CDR3 is TGTGCCAGTACCAAGAGTGCGGGAGCCAGATCAGATACGCAGTATTTT. Translated: CASTKSAGARSDTQYF.

The sample holds a few counts of this clone. This chain connects TRBV6-5 to TRBJ1-4, with D uncertain. Trimming cost V 8 bases and J 6 bases, with 19 bases left between them. The germline V gene has CDR1 MNHEY and CDR2 SVGAGI. The CDR3 spans 15 residues. CDR3 loop: CASHGGGPVYEKLFF. CDR3 DNA sequence: TGTGCCAGCCATGGAGGTGGTCCGGTCTATGAAAAACTGTTTTTT.

The V gene is TRBV3-1 (or the pseudogene TRBV3-2), the J gene TRBJ2-2, with D tentatively TRBD1 (5 bases). The CDR3 spans 15 residues. The V end lost 4 bases, the J end lost 9 bases, and 18 bases lay between the germline ends. Germline loops: CDR1 LGHDT, CDR2 YNNKEL (reference sequence). The CDR3 bases are TGTGCCAGCAGCCGCTCGACAGATCCTGGTCGGGAGCTGTTTTTT. As protein: CASSRSTDPGRELFF.

The chain joins TRBV19 to TRBJ2-1; the D is unclear. Germline V gives CDR1 LNHDA, CDR2 SQIVND (reference sequence). The germline V and J ends were trimmed by 5 bases and 6 bases, with 11 bases remaining between them. The CDR3 totals 13 residues. The CDR3 DNA reads TGTGCCAGTAGTTCAGGCGCTGGCAATGAGCAGTTCTTC. Its translation is CASSSGAGNEQFF.

The CDR3 loop reads CASSSSLSGESYNEQFF. CDR3 coding DNA: TGTGCCAGCAGTTCTTCACTTAGCGGAGAGTCGTACAATGAGCAGTTCTTC. The chain combines TRBV28 with TRBJ2-1; D may be TRBD2 (6 bases). This CDR3 spans 17 amino acids. CDR1 and CDR2 (germline): MDHEN, SYDVKM. Between the trimmed V and J ends, which lost 4 bases and 4 bases, there was a span of 20 bases. The full variable domain, with the rest looked up from reference TRBV28 and TRBJ2-1, is DVKVTQSSRYLVKRTGEKVFLECVQDMDHENMFWYRQDPGLGLRLIYFSYDVKMKEKGDIPEGYSVSREKKERFSLILESASTNQTSMYLCASSSSLSGESYNEQFFGPGTRLTVL.

This sequence joins TRBV2 and TRBJ2-5; 7 positions match TRBD1. V trimming: 7 bases; J trimming: 1 base; junction bases outside the gene matches: 0. CDR3 size: 12 residues. CDR1 is SNHLY and CDR2 is FYNNEI in the germline V gene. The CDR3 DNA reads TGTGCCAGCAACAGGGGCCAAGAGACCCAGTACTTC. The encoded protein is CASNRGQETQYF.

The gene calls are TRBV5-5 and TRBJ2-7; D might be TRBD1 (5 bases). The CDR3 covers 15 residues. V was clipped by 1 base and J by 0 bases, with 11 bases between them. The germline V gene has CDR1 SGHKS and CDR2 YYEKEE (reference sequence). This CDR3 reads CASSLSRQFSYEQYF. The CDR3 coding sequence is TGTGCCAGCAGCTTGAGTCGACAGTTCTCCTACGAGCAGTACTTC.

As DNA, the CDR3 is TGTGCCAGCAATCGCAACGGAGCCTATAGGAACACCGGGGAGCTGTTTTTT. Translation: CASNRNGAYRNTGELFF. This chain uses TRBV28 with TRBJ2-2, with D hard to call. Trimming pared 7 bases from V and 1 base from J, leaving 19 bases between. The CDR3 is 17 residues long. The germline CDR1 and CDR2 sequences are MDHEN and SYDVKM. Full variable domain (outside the CDR3, taken from reference TRBV28 and TRBJ2-2): DVKVTQSSRYLVKRTGEKVFLECVQDMDHENMFWYRQDPGLGLRLIYFSYDVKMKEKGDIPEGYSVSREKKERFSLILESASTNQTSMYLCASNRNGAYRNTGELFFGEGSRLTVL.

This chain links TRBV28 with TRBJ2-4, with 7 bases aligning to TRBD2. Germline-derived CDR1 and CDR2 are MDHEN and SYDVKM. J lost 2 bases, V lost 6 bases, and 25 bases had no gene match. This CDR3 has 21 residues. DNA for the CDR3: TGTGCCAGCAGGCCCCGTGAGCTAGCGGCACAGATTAGGCTAACCAAAAACATTCAGTACTTC. Its protein product is CASRPRELAAQIRLTKNIQYF.

This clone came up once. The chain joins TRBV27 to TRBJ2-1, with 10 bases lining up with TRBD2. CDR3 length equals 14 residues. V dropped 8 bases and J dropped 8; count of bases not matched to a gene: 9. The germline V gene encodes CDR1 MNHEY and CDR2 SMNVEV (reference sequence). The CDR3 protein is CASGLPLAGDEQFF. The CDR3 nucleotides are TGTGCCAGCGGACTTCCCCTAGCGGGAGATGAGCAGTTCTTC.

The genes are TRBV24-1 and TRBJ2-7; D unclear. The CDR3 covers 13 residues. Germline values: CDR1 KGHDR, CDR2 SFDVKD. Trimming cost V 4 bases and J 0 bases, with 6 bases left between them. The CDR3 region has the DNA TGTGCCACCAGTGAGTCTTTCTCCTACGAGCAGTACTTC. Its protein product is CATSESFSYEQYF.

The gene calls are TRBV19 and TRBJ1-1; no definite D call. The V and J ends lost 5 bases and 1 base respectively, with 11 bases between them. Germline CDR1 LNHDA, CDR2 SQIVND (reference sequence). There are 14 residues in the CDR3. The CDR3 DNA reads TGTGCCAGTAGTTCCCGGGAGAAGAACACTGAAGCTTTCTTT. The encoded protein is CASSSREKNTEAFF.